This T cell receptor beta chain was captured in a study of blood T cells in healthy people across ages. Then a second PCR, running about 7 to 11 cycles, was carried out with a sample-barcoded 5' primer and a J-beta primer mix. TCRdb reanalysed the 5' RACE reads using MiXCR and keeps one entry per CDR3 protein. The table records approximately 730,000 distinct CDR3 sequences, 53% of them present only once. Germline V CDR1 and CDR2: SNHLY, FYNNEI. The CDR3 loop spans 11 amino acids. V lost 2 bases and J 10 bases, leaving 8 bases between the germline ends. The sequence was collected from a man older than 75 in good health. The chain has TRBV2 and TRBJ1-1, with a tentative D call TRBD1 (5 bases). Sequencing was carried out using blood. In nucleotides, the CDR3 is TGTGCCAGCAGTGAATACCAGGGAGCTTTCTTT. This codes for CASSEYQGAFF.